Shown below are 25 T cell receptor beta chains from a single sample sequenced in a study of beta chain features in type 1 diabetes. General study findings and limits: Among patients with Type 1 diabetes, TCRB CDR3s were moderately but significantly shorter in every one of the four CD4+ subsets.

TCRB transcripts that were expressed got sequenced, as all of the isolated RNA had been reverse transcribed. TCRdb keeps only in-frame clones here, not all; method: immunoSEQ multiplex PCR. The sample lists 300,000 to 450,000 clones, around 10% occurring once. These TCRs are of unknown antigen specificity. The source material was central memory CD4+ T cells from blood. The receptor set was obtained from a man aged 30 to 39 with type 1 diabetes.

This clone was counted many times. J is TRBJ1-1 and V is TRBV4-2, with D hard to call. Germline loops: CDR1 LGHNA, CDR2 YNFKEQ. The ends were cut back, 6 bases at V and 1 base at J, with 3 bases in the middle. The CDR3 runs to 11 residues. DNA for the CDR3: TGTGCCAGCAGACGGAACACTGAAGCTTTCTTT. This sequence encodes CASRRNTEAFF.

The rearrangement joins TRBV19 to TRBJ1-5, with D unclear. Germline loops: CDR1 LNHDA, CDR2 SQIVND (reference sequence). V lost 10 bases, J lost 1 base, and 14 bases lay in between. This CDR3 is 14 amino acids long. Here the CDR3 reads CANKRDPSNQPQHF. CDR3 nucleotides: TGTGCCAATAAAAGAGACCCCAGCAATCAGCCCCAGCATTTT.

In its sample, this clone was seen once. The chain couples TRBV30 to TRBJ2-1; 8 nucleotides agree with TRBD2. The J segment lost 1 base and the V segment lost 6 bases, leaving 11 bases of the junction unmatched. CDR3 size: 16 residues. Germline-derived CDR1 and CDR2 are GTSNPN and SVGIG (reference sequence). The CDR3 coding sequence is TGTGCCTGCCTGGCGGGAGGCAGGGCGTCCTACAATGAGCAGTTCTTC. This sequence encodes CACLAGGRASYNEQFF.

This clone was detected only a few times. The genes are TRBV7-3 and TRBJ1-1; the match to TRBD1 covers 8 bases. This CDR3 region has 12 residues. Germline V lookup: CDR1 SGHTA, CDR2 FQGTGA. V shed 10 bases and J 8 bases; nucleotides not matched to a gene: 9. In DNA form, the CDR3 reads TGTGCCACGCCCCGGACAGGGTCGGAAGCTTTCTTT. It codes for CATPRTGSEAFF.

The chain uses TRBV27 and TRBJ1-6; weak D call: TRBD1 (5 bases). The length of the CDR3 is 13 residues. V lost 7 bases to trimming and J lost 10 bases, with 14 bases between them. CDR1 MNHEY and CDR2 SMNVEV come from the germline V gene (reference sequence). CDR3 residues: CASNSQGGSPLHF. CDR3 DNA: TGTGCCAGCAATAGTCAGGGTGGCTCACCCCTCCACTTT.

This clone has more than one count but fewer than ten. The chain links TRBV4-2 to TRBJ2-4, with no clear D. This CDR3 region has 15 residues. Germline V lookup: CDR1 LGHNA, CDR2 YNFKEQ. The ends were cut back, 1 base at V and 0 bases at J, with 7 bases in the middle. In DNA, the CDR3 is TGTGCCAGCAGCCAAGGGACCCTAGCCAAAAACATTCAGTACTTC. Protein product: CASSQGTLAKNIQYF.

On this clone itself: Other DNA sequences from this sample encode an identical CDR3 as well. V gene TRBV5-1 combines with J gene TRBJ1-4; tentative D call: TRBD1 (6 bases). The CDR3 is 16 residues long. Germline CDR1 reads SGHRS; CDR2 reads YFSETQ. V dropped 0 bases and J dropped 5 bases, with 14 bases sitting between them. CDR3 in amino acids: CASSLASRGGNEKLFF. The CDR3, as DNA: TGCGCCAGCAGCTTGGCTTCCAGGGGCGGGAATGAAAAACTGTTTTTT.

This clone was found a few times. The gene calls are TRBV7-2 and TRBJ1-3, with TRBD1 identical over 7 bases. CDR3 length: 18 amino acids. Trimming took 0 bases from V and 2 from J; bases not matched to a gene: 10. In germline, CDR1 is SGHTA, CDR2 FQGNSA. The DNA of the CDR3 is TGTGCCAGCAGCTTAGCGGGGGACAGCCGATCACCTGGAAACACCATATATTTT. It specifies CASSLAGDSRSPGNTIYF.

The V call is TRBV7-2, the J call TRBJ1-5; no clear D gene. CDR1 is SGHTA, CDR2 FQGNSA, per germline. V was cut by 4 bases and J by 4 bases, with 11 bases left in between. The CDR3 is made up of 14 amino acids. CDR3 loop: CASSWAGLNQPQHF. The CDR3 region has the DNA TGTGCCAGCAGCTGGGCGGGGTTAAATCAGCCCCAGCATTTT.

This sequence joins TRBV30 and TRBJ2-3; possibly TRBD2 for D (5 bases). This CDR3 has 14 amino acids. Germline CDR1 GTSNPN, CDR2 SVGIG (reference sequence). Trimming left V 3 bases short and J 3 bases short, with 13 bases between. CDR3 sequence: CAWSAGSGTDTQYF. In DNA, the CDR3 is TGTGCCTGGAGCGCCGGGTCGGGGACAGATACGCAGTATTTT.

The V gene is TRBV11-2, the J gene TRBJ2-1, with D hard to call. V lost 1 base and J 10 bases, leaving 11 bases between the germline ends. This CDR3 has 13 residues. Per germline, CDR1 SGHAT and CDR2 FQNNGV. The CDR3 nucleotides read TGTGCCAGCAGCTTAGGAGGCGGAAGCGAGCAGTTCTTC. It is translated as CASSLGGGSEQFF.

CDR3 nucleotides: TGTGCCACCAGGGACGGTAGCTACAATGAGCAGTTCTTC. It is translated as CATRDGSYNEQFF. V gene TRBV15 combines with J gene TRBJ2-1; no clear D. The CDR3 length is 13 residues. Trimming took 6 bases from V and 3 from J, leaving 9 bases between them. Per the germline V gene, CDR1 is LNHNV and CDR2 is YYDKDF (reference sequence). Together with reference TRBV15 and TRBJ2-1, the CDR3 gives the full variable domain: DAMVIQNPRYQVTQFGKPVTLSCSQTLNHNVMYWYQQKSSQAPKLLFHYYDKDFNNEADTPDNFQSRRPNTSFCFLDIRSPGLGDTAMYLCATRDGSYNEQFFGPGTRLTVL.

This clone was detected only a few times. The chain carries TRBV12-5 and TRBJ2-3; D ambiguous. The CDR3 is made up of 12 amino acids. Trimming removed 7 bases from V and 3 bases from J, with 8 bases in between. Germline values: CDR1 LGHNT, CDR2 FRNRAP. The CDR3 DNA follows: TGTGCTAGTGCTCCCGAGACAGATACGCAGTATTTT. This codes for CASAPETDTQYF.

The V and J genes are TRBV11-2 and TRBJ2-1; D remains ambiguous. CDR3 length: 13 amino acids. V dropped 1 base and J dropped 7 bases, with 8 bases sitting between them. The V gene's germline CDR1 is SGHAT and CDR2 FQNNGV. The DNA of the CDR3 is TGTGCCAGCAGCTTAGTCAGTCTGAATGAGCAGTTCTTC. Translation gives CASSLVSLNEQFF.

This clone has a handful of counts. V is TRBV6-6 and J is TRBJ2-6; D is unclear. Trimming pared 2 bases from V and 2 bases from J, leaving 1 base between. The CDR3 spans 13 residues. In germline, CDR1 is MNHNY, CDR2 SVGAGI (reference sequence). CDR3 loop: CASSYPGANVLTF. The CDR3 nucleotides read TGTGCCAGCAGTTACCCTGGGGCCAACGTCCTGACTTTC.

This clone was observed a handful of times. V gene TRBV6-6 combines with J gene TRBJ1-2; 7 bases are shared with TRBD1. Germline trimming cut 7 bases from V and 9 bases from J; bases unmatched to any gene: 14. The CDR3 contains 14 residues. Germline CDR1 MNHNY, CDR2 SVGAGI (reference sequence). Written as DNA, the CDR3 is TGTGCCAGCATTCTTAGGGGGCAGGCGGAGAGCTACACCTTC. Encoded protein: CASILRGQAESYTF.

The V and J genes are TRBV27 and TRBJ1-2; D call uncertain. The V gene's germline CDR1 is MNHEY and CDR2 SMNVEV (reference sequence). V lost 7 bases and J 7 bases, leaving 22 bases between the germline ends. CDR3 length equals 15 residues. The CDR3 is CASTPSREGGSGYTF. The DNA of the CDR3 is TGTGCCAGCACTCCCAGTCGAGAGGGTGGCTCTGGCTACACCTTC.

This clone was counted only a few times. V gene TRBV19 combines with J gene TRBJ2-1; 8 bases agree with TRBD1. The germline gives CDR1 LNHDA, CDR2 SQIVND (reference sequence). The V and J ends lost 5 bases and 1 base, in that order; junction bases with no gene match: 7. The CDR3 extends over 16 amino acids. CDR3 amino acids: CASSVQGALSYNEQFF. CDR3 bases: TGTGCCAGTAGTGTTCAGGGGGCCCTTTCCTACAATGAGCAGTTCTTC.

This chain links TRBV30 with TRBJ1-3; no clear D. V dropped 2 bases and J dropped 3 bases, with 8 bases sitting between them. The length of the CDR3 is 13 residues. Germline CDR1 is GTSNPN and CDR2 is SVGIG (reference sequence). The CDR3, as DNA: TGTGCCTGGAGTCCTCAGTATGGAAACACCATATATTTT. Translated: CAWSPQYGNTIYF. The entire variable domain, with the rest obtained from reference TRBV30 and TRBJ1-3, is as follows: SQTIHQWPATLVQPVGSPLSLECTVEGTSNPNLYWYRQAAGRGLQLLFYSVGIGQISSEVPQNLSASRPQDRQFILSSKKLLLSDSGFYLCAWSPQYGNTIYFGEGSWLTVV.

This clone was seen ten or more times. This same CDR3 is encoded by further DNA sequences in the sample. This CDR3 reads CASSPGLAGSSYEQYF. The DNA of the CDR3 is TGTGCCAGCTCCCCGGGACTAGCGGGGTCTTCCTACGAGCAGTACTTC. The V gene is TRBV18, the J gene TRBJ2-7, with TRBD2 matching over 13 bases. Per the germline V gene, CDR1 is KGHSH and CDR2 is LQKENI. The CDR3 is made up of 16 amino acids. With V trimmed by 6 bases and J by 1 base, 6 bases remained unmatched.

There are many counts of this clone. CDR3 nucleotide sequence: TGTGCCAGCAGTCTGGGGTCCATGACTCCAGGGGCCAACGTCCTGACTTTC. Translated: CASSLGSMTPGANVLTF. The chain combines TRBV28 with TRBJ2-6, with D unresolved. The CDR3 runs 17 residues. Germline V gives CDR1 MDHEN, CDR2 SYDVKM. V dropped 5 bases and J dropped 4 bases, with 18 bases sitting between them.

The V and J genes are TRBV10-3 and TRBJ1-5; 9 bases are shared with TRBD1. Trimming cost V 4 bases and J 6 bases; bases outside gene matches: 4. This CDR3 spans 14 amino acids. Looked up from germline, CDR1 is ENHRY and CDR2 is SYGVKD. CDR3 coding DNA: TGTGCCATCAGTGGGGACAGGGCCTCTCAGCCCCAGCATTTT. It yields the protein CAISGDRASQPQHF.

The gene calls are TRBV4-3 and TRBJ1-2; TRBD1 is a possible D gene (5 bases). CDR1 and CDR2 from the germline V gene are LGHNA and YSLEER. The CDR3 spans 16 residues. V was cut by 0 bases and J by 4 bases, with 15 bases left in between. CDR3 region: CASSQDRYGAVYGYTF. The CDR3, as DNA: TGCGCCAGCAGCCAAGATCGTTACGGGGCAGTCTATGGCTACACCTTC.

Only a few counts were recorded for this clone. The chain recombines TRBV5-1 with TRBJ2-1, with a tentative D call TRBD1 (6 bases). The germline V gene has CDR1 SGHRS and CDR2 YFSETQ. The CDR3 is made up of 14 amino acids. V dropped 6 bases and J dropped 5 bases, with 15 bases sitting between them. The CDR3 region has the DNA TGCGCCAGCAAACCTACAGGGAGCAACAATGAGCAGTTCTTC. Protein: CASKPTGSNNEQFF.

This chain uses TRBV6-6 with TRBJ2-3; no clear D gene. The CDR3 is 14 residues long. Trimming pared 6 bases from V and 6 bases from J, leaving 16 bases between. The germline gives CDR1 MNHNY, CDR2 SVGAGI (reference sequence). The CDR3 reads CASRYKWGSDTQYF. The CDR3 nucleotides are TGTGCCAGCAGATACAAGTGGGGTTCGGATACGCAGTATTTT.